The clone carrying this T cell receptor (beta chain) was detected ten times or more. As yet, its antigen is unknown. V lost 0 bases to trimming and J lost 5 bases, with 18 bases between them. The CDR3 extends over 17 amino acids. The germline gives CDR1 SGDLS, CDR2 YYNGEE. The sample belongs to a study of spatial heterogeneity in lung cancer. About the study: Strong correlation was found between tumor-region TCR transcript counts and a T cell module score from matched bulk RNA-seq. On average, each unique TCR and UMI combination appeared more than ten times in raw reads. Overall study findings and caveats: How many expanded intratumoral alpha and beta TCRs were present tracked the tumor mutation count, which was a count of nonsynonymous mutations.

Time point indicated: sample taken at primary tumor resection. Sequencing covered unsorted whole RNA taken from tumor, nontumor lung or frozen PBMC. Unique molecular identifiers, one per molecule, were present on every TCR cDNA molecule. TCRdb reprocessed the 5' RACE reads with MiXCR, giving one entry per CDR3 protein. The sample has about 6,900 distinct CDR3 sequences, about 12% seen once. The J gene is TRBJ2-1, the V gene TRBV9; D is possibly TRBD1 or TRBD2 (5 bases each). The clonotype was recovered from a male donor with early-stage non-small cell lung cancer. Specimen: lung tumor tissue, collected at surgery. The CDR3 spells CASSVERGRGSNNEQFF. In DNA, the CDR3 is TGTGCCAGCAGCGTAGAGAGGGGCCGCGGGTCGAACAATGAGCAGTTCTTC.